This T cell receptor (beta chain) was found in a study of T-cell reconstitution after alpha-beta-depleted transplantation in children. Whole-study results and caveats: Recipient T cells and thymic progenitors that survived were the source of the high TCRbeta diversity seen at day 60 in some patients.

TCRbeta library construction was performed incorporating unique molecular identifiers. TCRdb fed the PCR reads into MiXCR, producing one record per CDR3 protein. The sample comprises 300,000 to 350,000 distinct CDR3 sequences, 15% to 20% of which are singletons, and about 41% rests with the top ten. This clonotype was counted only a few times. The target antigen is unknown. The V end lost 6 bases, the J end lost 9 bases, and 27 bases lay between the germline ends. The CDR3 loop spans 16 amino acids. The sequence was obtained from a male patient between 2 and 10 years old who had a stem cell transplant for acute lymphoblastic leukemia, so the T cells may come from the graft donor. J is TRBJ2-7 and V is TRBV12-3 or TRBV12-4; D call uncertain. The material sequenced was PBMCs, mostly from graft donor cells, taken 360 days after TCRalphabeta/CD19-depleted stem cell transplant. DNA for the CDR3: TGTGCCAGCAGCCCCCACGGCCAGAGTCGGATTAGAAGGCAGTACTTC. This codes for CASSPHGQSRIRRQYF.